The present TCR beta chain was sequenced within a study of T-cell memory formation after mild COVID-19. A single record per CDR3 protein comes from TCRdb applying MiXCR to the 5' RACE reads. The table lists 100,000 to 140,000 distinct CDR3 sequences, about an eighth of them singletons. The germline CDR1 and CDR2 sequences are LGHDT and YNNKEL (reference sequence). The CDR3 sequence is 16 residues long. The germline V and J ends were trimmed by 5 bases and 0 bases, with 11 bases remaining between them. The study's findings and limits: The main location of contracting CD4+ clones was CM and EM, and that of contracting CD8+ clones was EMRA. CD4+ bias marked clones expanding day 15 to 37, unlike balanced contracting clones.

Only a few counts were recorded for this clonotype. Its cognate antigen is unknown. Sequencing was done on a sample of PBMCs or a T cell subset sorted from them (not recorded which). The chain couples TRBV3-1 to TRBJ1-6; D is ambiguous. The sequence came from a man between 18 and 35 years old who had mild COVID-19 (a few samples of this study predate the infection). Cell type and time point are not known. In DNA form, the CDR3 reads TGTGCCAGCAGCAACGGACTGAGCTCCTATAATTCACCCCTCCACTTT. It yields the protein CASSNGLSSYNSPLHF.